The rows below give T cell receptor beta chains drawn from one sample of a study of shared clonotypes between healthy human individuals. Profiling relied on immunoSEQ multiplex PCR, and the TCRdb table lists in-frame clones only, not all of them. Of around 500,000 clones listed, roughly 80% are singletons. Sequencing input: PBMCs. The receptors originated from a woman between 40 and 55 years old in good health. Some clones in this sample may be carry-over from other donors' samples. CDR3s include the opening cysteine and the closing phenylalanine or tryptophan. Fields, in order: D gene, clone size, V gene, J gene, CDR3 protein, CDR3 DNA. The D gene is left open where the match is weak. Not every row has a clone size; where given, it reads once, few, many or a size class.

d_call: -; clone_size: -; v_call: TRBV7-3; j_call: TRBJ2-7; cdr3_aa: CASSSFGRVLPYEQYF; cdr3_nt: TGTGCCAGCAGTTCATTCGGCAGGGTACTACCGTACGAGCAGTACTTC
d_call: -; clone_size: -; v_call: TRBV9; j_call: TRBJ2-1; cdr3_aa: CASSVGSAYNEQFF; cdr3_nt: TGTGCCAGCAGCGTAGGATCGGCCTACAATGAGCAGTTCTTC
d_call: -; clone_size: -; v_call: TRBV5-8; j_call: TRBJ1-2; cdr3_aa: CASSRTQANYGYTF; cdr3_nt: TGTGCCAGCAGTCGGACACAAGCTAACTATGGCTACACCTTC
d_call: TRBD2; clone_size: -; v_call: TRBV7-2; j_call: TRBJ2-1; cdr3_aa: CASSLQAGDPNNEQFF; cdr3_nt: TGTGCCAGCAGCTTACAAGCGGGAGACCCTAACAATGAGCAGTTCTTC
d_call: TRBD2; clone_size: -; v_call: TRBV27; j_call: TRBJ2-5; cdr3_aa: CASSPGLAGERWPVETQYF; cdr3_nt: TGTGCCAGCAGCCCCGGACTAGCGGGAGAGCGGTGGCCCGTGGAGACCCAGTACTTC
d_call: -; clone_size: -; v_call: TRBV27; j_call: TRBJ2-5; cdr3_aa: CASSLSGFAETQYF; cdr3_nt: TGTGCCAGCAGTTTATCTGGGTTCGCCGAGACCCAGTACTTC
d_call: TRBD1; clone_size: once; v_call: TRBV15; j_call: TRBJ1-2; cdr3_aa: CATSRALGGQGRNGYTF; cdr3_nt: TGTGCCACCAGCAGAGCCCTGGGGGGACAGGGTAGGAATGGCTACACCTTC
d_call: -; clone_size: -; v_call: TRBV5-1; j_call: TRBJ2-3; cdr3_aa: CASSLDAELQYF; cdr3_nt: TGCGCCAGCAGCTTGGACGCGGAGCTGCAGTATTTT
d_call: -; clone_size: -; v_call: TRBV18; j_call: TRBJ2-7; cdr3_aa: CASSRAGTQGDEQYF; cdr3_nt: TGTGCCAGCTCACGGGCCGGGACCCAAGGGGACGAGCAGTACTTC
d_call: -; clone_size: -; v_call: TRBV27; j_call: TRBJ2-7; cdr3_aa: CASSLSGNYEQYF; cdr3_nt: TGTGCCAGCAGTTTATCCGGCAACTACGAGCAGTACTTC
d_call: TRBD2; clone_size: few; v_call: TRBV10-1; j_call: TRBJ2-1; cdr3_aa: CASSARTSGRVGSYNEQFF; cdr3_nt: TGCGCCAGCAGCGCCCGGACTAGCGGGAGAGTTGGATCCTACAATGAGCAGTTCTTC
d_call: -; clone_size: -; v_call: TRBV4-1; j_call: TRBJ2-7; cdr3_aa: CASSQGGLYEQYF; cdr3_nt: TGCGCCAGCAGCCAAGGGGGACTCTACGAGCAGTACTTC
d_call: -; clone_size: -; v_call: TRBV28; j_call: TRBJ2-1; cdr3_aa: CASRTTISYNEQFF; cdr3_nt: TGTGCCAGCAGGACGACGATCTCCTACAATGAGCAGTTCTTC
d_call: TRBD2; clone_size: -; v_call: TRBV5-4; j_call: TRBJ2-3; cdr3_aa: CASSLPPRSGRTDTQYF; cdr3_nt: TGTGCCAGCAGCTTGCCCCCCCGGAGCGGGAGGACAGATACGCAGTATTTT
d_call: -; clone_size: -; v_call: TRBV30; j_call: TRBJ2-5; cdr3_aa: CACGGDRAVMYF; cdr3_nt: TGTGCCTGCGGGGGGGACAGGGCGGTGATGTACTTC
d_call: TRBD1; clone_size: -; v_call: TRBV6-1; j_call: TRBJ2-1; cdr3_aa: CASMTDRGLGEQFF; cdr3_nt: TGTGCCAGCATGACGGACAGGGGGCTTGGAGAGCAGTTCTTC
d_call: TRBD1; clone_size: many; v_call: TRBV30; j_call: TRBJ2-3; cdr3_aa: CATDREWTDTQYF; cdr3_nt: TGTGCCACGGACAGGGAATGGACAGATACGCAGTATTTT
d_call: TRBD1; clone_size: -; v_call: TRBV9; j_call: TRBJ2-1; cdr3_aa: CASSATGSGEQFF; cdr3_nt: TGTGCCAGCAGCGCGACAGGGTCAGGCGAGCAGTTCTTC
d_call: -; clone_size: -; v_call: TRBV21-1; j_call: TRBJ2-7; cdr3_aa: CASRLAGGPVCEQYF; cdr3_nt: TGTGCCAGCAGGCTAGCGGGAGGGCCGGTCTGCGAGCAGTACTTC
d_call: TRBD1; clone_size: -; v_call: TRBV6-1; j_call: TRBJ1-1; cdr3_aa: CASSEPGQGGNTEAFF; cdr3_nt: TGTGCCAGCAGCGAACCGGGACAGGGGGGTAACACTGAAGCTTTCTTT
d_call: -; clone_size: -; v_call: TRBV5-1; j_call: TRBJ1-1; cdr3_aa: CASYEPSRGGYAEAFF; cdr3_nt: TGCGCCAGCTACGAACCGTCCAGGGGAGGGTACGCTGAAGCTTTCTTT
d_call: -; clone_size: -; v_call: TRBV5-4; j_call: TRBJ2-7; cdr3_aa: CASSLDPGALNEQYF; cdr3_nt: TGTGCCAGCAGCTTGGACCCGGGGGCCCTCAACGAGCAGTACTTC
d_call: -; clone_size: -; v_call: TRBV6-6; j_call: TRBJ1-1; cdr3_aa: CASSYLEMNTEAFF; cdr3_nt: TGTGCCAGCAGTTACCTGGAGATGAACACTGAAGCTTTCTTT